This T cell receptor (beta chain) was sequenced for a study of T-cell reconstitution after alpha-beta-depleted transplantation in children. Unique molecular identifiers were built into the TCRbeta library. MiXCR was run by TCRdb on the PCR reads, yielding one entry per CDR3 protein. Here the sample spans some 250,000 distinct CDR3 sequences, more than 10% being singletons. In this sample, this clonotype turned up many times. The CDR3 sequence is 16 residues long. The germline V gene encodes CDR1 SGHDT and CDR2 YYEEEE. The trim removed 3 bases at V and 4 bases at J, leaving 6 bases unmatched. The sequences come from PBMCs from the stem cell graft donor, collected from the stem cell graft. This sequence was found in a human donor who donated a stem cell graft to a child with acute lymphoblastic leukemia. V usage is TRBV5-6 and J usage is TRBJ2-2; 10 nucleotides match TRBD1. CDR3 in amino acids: CASSSRQGASTGELFF. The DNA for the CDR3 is TGTGCCAGCAGCTCTAGACAGGGGGCTTCCACCGGGGAGCTGTTTTTT. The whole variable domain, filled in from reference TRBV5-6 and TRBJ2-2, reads DAGVTQSPTHLIKTRGQQVTLRCSPKSGHDTVSWYQQALGQGPQFIFQYYEEEERQRGNFPDRFSGHQFPNYSSELNVNALLLGDSALYLCASSSRQGASTGELFFGEGSRLTVL.